The 9 T cell receptor beta chains below were found in one sample sequenced in a study of blood T cell repertoires in COVID-19. Libraries were prepared by immunoSEQ multiplex PCR; TCRdb keeps only in-frame clonotypes and omits some of them. The table lists approximately 79,000 clones, 80% to 90% of them singletons. Specimen: peripheral blood. The receptors derive from a woman in her forties or fifties with acute or convalescent COVID-19.

This clone was seen just once. The chain employs TRBV30 and TRBJ2-5; D gene uncertain. Trimming removed 0 bases at V and 0 bases at J, with 17 bases between. The CDR3 length is 17 residues. Germline CDR1 GTSNPN, CDR2 SVGIG (reference sequence). The DNA of the CDR3 is TGTGCCTGGAGTGTCCGTCGCCCGCCCGGTTACCAAGAGACCCAGTACTTC. Amino acid sequence: CAWSVRRPPGYQETQYF.

The chain joins TRBV5-1 to TRBJ2-5; 9 bases agree with TRBD2. The ends lost 4 bases at V and 4 bases at J; junction bases unmatched: 11. Looked up from germline, CDR1 is SGHRS and CDR2 is YFSETQ. The CDR3 extends over 16 amino acids. CDR3 in DNA: TGCGCCAGCAGCCCCCTTTTAGCGGGAGTGGGAGAGACCCAGTACTTC. Translation: CASSPLLAGVGETQYF.

The sample holds a few counts of this clone. This rearrangement joins TRBV19 to TRBJ1-2, with 7 bases that match TRBD1. Per germline, CDR1 LNHDA and CDR2 SQIVND (reference sequence). This CDR3 comprises 14 residues. V lost 4 bases, J lost 5 bases, and 7 bases stayed unmatched. CDR3 coding DNA: TGTGCCAGTAGTACCCCAGACAGGGAATATGGCTACACCTTC. It translates to CASSTPDREYGYTF.

The genes are TRBV28 and TRBJ2-3; the match to TRBD2 covers 7 bases. Germline CDR1 MDHEN, CDR2 SYDVKM. The CDR3 is 14 amino acids. The junction had 5 bases not matched to a gene; V was cut back by 7 bases and J by 1 base. This CDR3 is CASIISGRTDTQYF. The DNA of the CDR3 is TGTGCCAGCATTATTAGCGGGCGCACAGATACGCAGTATTTT.

V and J are TRBV5-6 and TRBJ2-3; 7 nucleotides match TRBD2. After removal of 4 bases from V and 2 bases from J, the junction contained 7 bases not matched to a gene. This CDR3 contains 15 residues. Germline-derived CDR1 and CDR2 are SGHDT and YYEEEE. Written as DNA, the CDR3 is TGTGCCAGCAGCCAAGGACTAGAAGTCACAGATACGCAGTATTTT. This encodes CASSQGLEVTDTQYF.

The count of this clone is one. This chain uses TRBV12-3 or TRBV12-4 with TRBJ2-1, with a possible D match to TRBD2 (6 bases). This CDR3 comprises 13 residues. V was shortened by 6 bases and J by 7 bases, with 13 bases between the two germline ends. CDR3 sequence reads: CASRAGIRNEQFF. In nucleotides, the CDR3 is TGTGCCAGCAGAGCGGGTATAAGGAATGAGCAGTTCTTC.

The chain couples TRBV7-8 to TRBJ1-5, with TRBD1 identical over 11 bases. This CDR3 is 15 amino acids long. Per the germline V gene, CDR1 is SGHVS and CDR2 is FQNEAQ. The junction had 4 bases not matched to a gene; V was cut back by 5 bases and J by 4 bases. CDR3 bases: TGTGCCAGCAGCCAGGACAGGGGGCATAATCAGCCCCAGCATTTT. It is translated as CASSQDRGHNQPQHF.

The genes are TRBV19 and TRBJ2-5; 12 nucleotides match TRBD2. The CDR3 contains 17 residues. CDR1 is LNHDA and CDR2 is SQIVND in the germline V gene (reference sequence). V lost 6 bases to trimming and J lost 4 bases; unmatched junction nucleotides: 12. CDR3 residues: CASSSGGGLAGLETQYF. In DNA form, the CDR3 reads TGTGCCAGTAGCTCCGGAGGAGGACTAGCGGGATTAGAGACCCAGTACTTC.

The gene calls are TRBV5-1 and TRBJ2-3, with no clear D. This CDR3 is built from 16 residues. Germline CDR1 and CDR2: SGHRS and YFSETQ. V shed 0 bases and J shed 0 bases, with 11 bases lying between them. CDR3 nucleotides: TGCGCCAGCAGCTTGGCCACGGGTTCTAGCACAGATACGCAGTATTTT. Residues: CASSLATGSSTDTQYF.